This T cell receptor beta chain was sequenced during a study of T-cell memory formation after mild COVID-19. As for the study in general: There were largely donor-specific TCR clusters. Findings and limits, study-wide: CD4+ contracting clones were found mainly in CM and EM, and CD8+ ones in EMRA.

This clonotype was found a few times. Its antigen is currently unknown. Trimming pared 4 bases from V and 2 bases from J, leaving 18 bases between. Germline CDR1 and CDR2: MRHNA and SNTAGT. This CDR3 is 17 amino acids long. MiXCR, run by TCRdb on the 5' RACE reads, gives a single entry per CDR3 protein. The sample holds under 650,000 distinct CDR3 sequences, roughly 18% seen once. The chain recombines TRBV6-4 with TRBJ1-5, with a weak D call TRBD1 (5 bases). This receptor was identified in an adult woman who had mild COVID-19 (a few samples of this study predate the infection). Cell type and time point are not known. The sample taken for sequencing was PBMCs or a T cell subset sorted from them (not recorded which). DNA for the CDR3: TGTGCCAGCAGTGTCAAACCGGGGGTAAGCTGCAATCAGCCCCAGCATTTT. Its translation: CASSVKPGVSCNQPQHF.